This T cell receptor (beta chain) was obtained from a study of T cells after posttransplantation cyclophosphamide. The naive gate required viable CD3+CD4+ or CD3+CD8+ cells with CCR7+CD45RA+CD45RO-CD95-CD27+CD28+ phenotype. A single count supports this clone. CDR1 is SGHRS, CDR2 YFSETQ, per germline. Trimming took 4 bases from V and 2 from J; bases not matched to a gene: 4. The CDR3 is 15 residues long. Assay used: immunoSEQ multiplex PCR; TCRdb lists only in-frame clones, some missing. Among about 32,000 clones listed, about 91% were seen once. The specimen was naive CD4+ T cells sorted from blood. The sequence was obtained from a young man in good health and a related stem cell transplant donor. The chain recombines TRBV5-1 with TRBJ2-3, with 10 positions matching TRBD1. CDR3 loop: CASSMGQGTTDTQYF. As DNA, the CDR3 is TGCGCCAGCAGCATGGGACAGGGGACCACAGATACGCAGTATTTT.